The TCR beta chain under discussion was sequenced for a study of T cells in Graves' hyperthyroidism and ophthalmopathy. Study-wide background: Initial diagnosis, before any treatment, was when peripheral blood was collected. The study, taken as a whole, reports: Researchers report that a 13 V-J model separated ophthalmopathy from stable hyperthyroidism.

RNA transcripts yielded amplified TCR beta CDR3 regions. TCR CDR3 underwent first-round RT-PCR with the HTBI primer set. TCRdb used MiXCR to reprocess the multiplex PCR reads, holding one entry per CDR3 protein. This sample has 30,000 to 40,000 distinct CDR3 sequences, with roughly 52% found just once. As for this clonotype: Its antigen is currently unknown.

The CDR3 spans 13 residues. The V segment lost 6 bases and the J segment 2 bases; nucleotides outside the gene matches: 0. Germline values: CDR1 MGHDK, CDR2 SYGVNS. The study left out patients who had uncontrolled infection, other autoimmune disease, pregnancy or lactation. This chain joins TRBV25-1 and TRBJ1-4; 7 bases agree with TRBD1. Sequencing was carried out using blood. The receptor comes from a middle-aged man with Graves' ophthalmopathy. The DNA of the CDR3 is TGTGCCAGCAGGGGACAGACTAATGAAAAACTGTTTTTT. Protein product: CASRGQTNEKLFF. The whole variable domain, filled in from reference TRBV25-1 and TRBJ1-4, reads EADIYQTPRYLVIGTGKKITLECSQTMGHDKMYWYQQDPGMELHLIHYSYGVNSTEKGDLSSESTVSRIRTEHFPLTLESARPSHTSQYLCASRGQTNEKLFFGSGTQLSVL.